This TCR beta chain was retrieved from a study of radiation and T cells in renal cell carcinoma. Trimming took 0 bases from V and 5 from J, leaving 8 bases between them. Germline assignment: CDR1 GTSNPN and CDR2 SVGIG (reference sequence). The length of the CDR3 is 13 residues. Time point defined: baseline pretreatment blood. Treatment reported: 15 Gy SBRT to primary tumor, nephrectomy 4 weeks later. Produced via immunoSEQ multiplex PCR; TCRdb's table is partial and in-frame only. The profile shows 130,000 or so clones, 70% to 90% of them singletons. V is TRBV30 and J is TRBJ2-1; weak D call: TRBD1 (6 bases). Sequenced here: blood, sampled from a patient whose treatment included radiotherapy and nephrectomy. The clonotype was recovered from a woman between 45 and 60 years old with renal cell carcinoma. CDR3 DNA sequence: TGTGCCTGGAGTGTAAGGGGGAACAATGAGCAGTTCTTC. Its protein is CAWSVRGNNEQFF.